This is a list of T cell receptor beta chains from one sample in a study of T-cell reconstitution after alpha-beta-depleted transplantation in children. TCRdb re-called the PCR reads with MiXCR, one entry per CDR3 protein. The data hold around 400,000 distinct CDR3 sequences, with roughly a tenth observed a single time. Sequencing was performed on PBMCs from the stem cell graft donor, taken from the stem cell graft. These receptors all stem from a human donor who donated a stem cell graft to a child with acute myeloid leukemia. CDR3s include the opening cysteine and the closing phenylalanine or tryptophan. The D gene is left open where the match is weak. Only some rows state a clone size, as once, few, many or a class for expanded clones.

CDR3 protein,CDR3 DNA,J gene,D gene,V gene,clone size
CATKTGLDYGYTF,TGTGCCACCAAGACAGGGCTTGACTATGGCTACACCTTC,TRBJ1-2,TRBD1,TRBV6-6,.
CASGSRTGDTGELFF,TGTGCCAGCGGTTCACGGACAGGGGACACCGGGGAGCTGTTTTTT,TRBJ2-2,TRBD1,TRBV6-2/TRBV6-3,.
CASSIGQSTDTQYF,TGCGCCAGCAGCATTGGACAAAGCACAGATACGCAGTATTTT,TRBJ2-3,.,TRBV5-1,.
CASSLVPGLFSGREANGLTF,TGCGCCAGCAGCTTGGTTCCAGGGTTGTTCTCTGGGAGAGAGGCCAACGGCCTGACTTTC,TRBJ2-6,.,TRBV5-1,.
CATSRAWGAPSYEQYF,TGTGCCACCAGCAGAGCCTGGGGGGCCCCCTCCTACGAGCAGTACTTC,TRBJ2-7,.,TRBV15,.
CASSPGTGTNEKLFF,TGTGCCAGCAGCCCAGGGACAGGAACTAATGAAAAACTGTTTTTT,TRBJ1-4,TRBD1,TRBV3-1,many
CASSFNSEQFF,TGTGCCAGCAGTTTTAATTCCGAGCAGTTCTTC,TRBJ2-1,.,TRBV12-3/TRBV12-4,few
CASSQDQAEAYFYNEQFF,TGCGCCAGCAGCCAAGATCAAGCGGAGGCCTATTTCTACAATGAGCAGTTCTTC,TRBJ2-1,.,TRBV4-3,few
CASSLIAGTNGDEQYF,TGTGCCAGCAGCTTAATAGCGGGGACAAACGGAGACGAGCAGTACTTC,TRBJ2-7,TRBD2,TRBV7-2,few
CAISEGIGGPYEQYF,TGTGCCATCAGTGAAGGTATTGGGGGCCCCTACGAGCAGTACTTC,TRBJ2-7,.,TRBV10-3,.
CASSYGTSELGNEQFF,TGTGCCAGCAGCTATGGGACTAGCGAGCTGGGCAATGAGCAGTTCTTC,TRBJ2-1,TRBD2,TRBV9,few
CSVEIWTGPQETQYF,TGCAGCGTTGAAATTTGGACAGGGCCTCAAGAGACCCAGTACTTC,TRBJ2-5,TRBD1,TRBV29-1,.
CAISVGGDYGYTF,TGTGCCATCAGTGTCGGCGGGGACTATGGCTACACCTTC,TRBJ1-2,.,TRBV10-3,.
CSARDGAGPTTDTQYF,TGCAGTGCTAGAGACGGGGCCGGGCCAACGACAGATACGCAGTATTTT,TRBJ2-3,.,TRBV20-1,.
CASSQTGTGTDTQYF,TGTGCCAGCAGCCAAACCGGGACAGGGACAGATACGCAGTATTTT,TRBJ2-3,TRBD1,TRBV12-3/TRBV12-4,many
CASTVSSVGGEQYF,TGTGCCAGCACTGTTAGCTCGGTTGGGGGCGAGCAGTACTTC,TRBJ2-7,.,TRBV6-5,.
CASSLSVGPSNQPQHF,TGTGCCAGCAGCTTATCCGTGGGGCCTAGCAATCAGCCCCAGCATTTT,TRBJ1-5,.,TRBV7-2,few
CASSAVVSGANVLTF,TGTGCCAGTAGTGCGGTTGTATCTGGGGCCAACGTCCTGACTTTC,TRBJ2-6,.,TRBV19,.
CASSPSEGANVLTF,TGCGCCAGCAGCCCCAGTGAAGGGGCCAACGTCCTGACTTTC,TRBJ2-6,.,TRBV5-1,few
CASSLYLNEQFF,TGTGCCAGCAGTCTATACTTGAATGAGCAGTTCTTC,TRBJ2-1,.,TRBV12-3/TRBV12-4,many
CASGLAVGQPLNQPQHF,TGTGCTAGTGGTTTGGCCGTGGGACAGCCACTCAATCAGCCCCAGCATTTT,TRBJ1-5,TRBD1,TRBV12-5,.
CAISEGGFDEKLFF,TGTGCCATCAGTGAGGGGGGGTTTGATGAAAAACTGTTTTTT,TRBJ1-4,.,TRBV10-3,few
CASSLARGVAGDYYSNQPQHF,TGTGCCAGCAGCTTAGCGAGGGGGGTTGCAGGAGACTATTATAGCAATCAGCCCCAGCATTTT,TRBJ1-5,.,TRBV7-2,few
CASSEDRYSGANVLTF,TGCGCCAGCAGTGAAGACAGGTACTCTGGGGCCAACGTCCTGACTTTC,TRBJ2-6,.,TRBV10-2,many
CASSFGGSGETQYF,TGTGCCAGCAGTTTTGGGGGGTCAGGGGAGACCCAGTACTTC,TRBJ2-5,.,TRBV12-3/TRBV12-4,few
CASSEGTGGADTQYF,TGCGCCAGCAGCGAGGGGACAGGGGGTGCGGATACGCAGTATTTT,TRBJ2-3,TRBD1,TRBV5-1,few
CASSLAAMNTEAFF,TGTGCCAGCAGTTTAGCCGCGATGAACACTGAAGCTTTCTTT,TRBJ1-1,.,TRBV27,few
CASSLIGWSHNEQFF,TGCGCCAGCAGCTTGATTGGCTGGAGCCATAATGAGCAGTTCTTC,TRBJ2-1,.,TRBV5-1,many
CASSNWTDQETQYF,TGTGCCAGTAGTAACTGGACGGATCAAGAGACCCAGTACTTC,TRBJ2-5,.,TRBV19,few
CASSLTYNTEAFF,TGTGCCAGCAGCCTAACGTACAACACTGAAGCTTTCTTT,TRBJ1-1,.,TRBV5-6,.
CSADRGYYEQYF,TGCAGTGCCGACAGGGGATACTACGAGCAGTACTTC,TRBJ2-7,TRBD1,TRBV20-1,many
CASSLMGENYNEQFF,TGTGCCAGCAGCTTAATGGGGGAGAATTACAATGAGCAGTTCTTC,TRBJ2-1,.,TRBV7-9,.
CASSPRGRTNTEAFF,TGTGCCAGCAGCCCGCGCGGACGGACGAACACTGAAGCTTTCTTT,TRBJ1-1,.,TRBV7-2,.
CASSFSLNEQFF,TGTGCCAGCAGCTTTTCTTTAAATGAGCAGTTCTTC,TRBJ2-1,.,TRBV5-6,few
CSARLGEQFF,TGCAGTGCTAGACTGGGTGAGCAGTTCTTC,TRBJ2-1,.,TRBV20-1,many
CASSYVRINSLTGELFF,TGTGCCAGCAGCTACGTGCGCATCAACTCACTCACCGGGGAGCTGTTTTTT,TRBJ2-2,.,TRBV5-8,many
CASSTRDGPGQGGSSPLHF,TGTGCCAGCAGCACACGGGACGGACCCGGACAGGGCGGTAGTTCACCCCTCCACTTT,TRBJ1-6,.,TRBV21-1,few
CASSLGQPRNSPLHF,TGTGCCAGCAGCCTGGGCCAGCCTCGGAATTCACCCCTCCACTTT,TRBJ1-6,.,TRBV7-3,.
CSAHPGDRGGNTIYF,TGCAGTGCTCACCCGGGAGACAGGGGTGGAAACACCATATATTTT,TRBJ1-3,TRBD1,TRBV20-1,many
CATILGSDTGELFF,TGTGCCACCATATTGGGGTCGGACACCGGGGAGCTGTTTTTT,TRBJ2-2,.,TRBV12-3/TRBV12-4,.
CATSRDLGGKLFF,TGTGCCACCAGCAGAGATCTCGGGGGTAAACTGTTTTTT,TRBJ1-4,.,TRBV15,few
CSARPVNARGLTDTQYF,TGCAGTGCTAGACCCGTCAATGCGAGGGGCTTGACAGATACGCAGTATTTT,TRBJ2-3,.,TRBV20-1,.
CASSFFTGLETQYF,TGTGCCAGCAGCTTCTTTACGGGATTAGAGACCCAGTACTTC,TRBJ2-5,.,TRBV7-2,.
CASSSTQGAKNIQYF,TGTGCCAGCAGCTCTACTCAGGGGGCCAAAAACATTCAGTACTTC,TRBJ2-4,.,TRBV4-2,.
CASRIFGHGNQPQHF,TGTGCCAGCAGGATATTCGGCCACGGCAATCAGCCCCAGCATTTT,TRBJ1-5,.,TRBV6-2/TRBV6-3,few
CASSQNTAGGGEQFF,TGCGCCAGCAGCCAGAATACAGCGGGAGGGGGTGAGCAGTTCTTC,TRBJ2-1,TRBD2,TRBV5-1,.
CASSKLWARFQETQYF,TGTGCCAGCAGCAAACTCTGGGCTAGATTCCAAGAGACCCAGTACTTC,TRBJ2-5,.,TRBV21-1,.
CSAGNRATYGYTF,TGCAGTGCTGGAAACAGGGCCACCTATGGCTACACCTTC,TRBJ1-2,.,TRBV20-1,few
CASSPTGLAGGYNPTGELFF,TGTGCCAGCAGTCCTACGGGACTAGCGGGGGGCTACAACCCCACGGGGGAGCTGTTTTTT,TRBJ2-2,TRBD2,TRBV9,.
CASSQEVGSSGANVLTF,TGTGCCAGCAGCCAAGAAGTAGGGAGCTCTGGGGCCAACGTCCTGACTTTC,TRBJ2-6,.,TRBV4-2,few
CASSVGTSGRFGDTQYF,TGTGCCAGCAGCGTAGGGACTAGCGGGAGGTTTGGAGATACGCAGTATTTT,TRBJ2-3,TRBD2,TRBV9,.
CASGHSGNTDTQYF,TGTGCCAGCGGCCATAGCGGAAACACAGATACGCAGTATTTT,TRBJ2-3,.,TRBV12-3/TRBV12-4,many
CASSLAGWANEQFF,TGCGCCAGCAGCTTGGCGGGGTGGGCCAATGAGCAGTTCTTC,TRBJ2-1,.,TRBV5-1,many
CASSIGGQGEQFF,TGTGCCAGTAGTATAGGGGGACAGGGTGAGCAGTTCTTC,TRBJ2-1,TRBD1,TRBV19,many
CASSETGGPTEAFF,TGTGCCAGCAGTGAAACAGGGGGACCCACTGAAGCTTTCTTT,TRBJ1-1,TRBD1,TRBV6-1,.